A single sample gave rise to the 21 T cell receptor beta chains below, sequenced in a study of blood T cell repertoires in COVID-19. The protocol was immunoSEQ multiplex PCR, while the TCRdb copy is restricted to in-frame clones and leaves out a portion. The sample records a few hundred thousand clones, 70% to 90% being singletons. Sequenced input: PBMCs or T cells enriched from blood (not recorded which). The receptors derive from a woman between 40 and 50 years old who had recovered from COVID-19.

This clone appeared a single time. The chain recombines TRBV7-2 with TRBJ1-5; D might be TRBD1 (6 bases). CDR3 length: 15 residues. V lost 5 bases and J lost 3, with 14 bases in between. The germline V gene encodes CDR1 SGHTA and CDR2 FQGNSA. CDR3 protein: CASSPLGGSNQPQHF. The CDR3 nucleotides are TGTGCCAGCAGCCCTCTTGGGGGCTCCAATCAGCCCCAGCATTTT.

The chain uses TRBV19 and TRBJ1-5; 7 bases line up with TRBD1. The CDR3 runs to 14 residues. Germline trimming cut 4 bases from V and 11 bases from J; bases unmatched to any gene: 11. Germline CDR1 reads LNHDA; CDR2 reads SQIVND (reference sequence). In DNA, the CDR3 is TGTGCCAGTAGTACCGACAGGGTCTCTCGGTCCCAGCATTTT. Encoded protein: CASSTDRVSRSQHF. Variable domain in full (rest from reference TRBV19 and TRBJ1-5): DGGITQSPKYLFRKEGQNVTLSCEQNLNHDAMYWYRQDPGQGLRLIYYSQIVNDFQKGDIAEGYSVSREKKESFPLTVTSAQKNPTAFYLCASSTDRVSRSQHFGDGTRLSIL.

The chain employs TRBV5-4 and TRBJ2-7; 16 bases are shared with TRBD2. The CDR3 sequence is 16 residues long. The junction had 2 bases not matched to a gene; V was cut back by 2 bases and J by 3 bases. Looked up from germline, CDR1 is SGHNT and CDR2 is YYREEE (reference sequence). The CDR3 reads CASSLGTSGGGYEQYF. CDR3 in DNA: TGTGCCAGCAGCTTAGGGACTAGCGGGGGGGGCTACGAGCAGTACTTC.

The chain carries TRBV18 and TRBJ2-3, with 11 nucleotides matching TRBD2. The CDR3 covers 16 residues. J was trimmed by 4 bases and V by 5 bases; bases with no gene match: 8. Germline loops: CDR1 KGHSH, CDR2 LQKENI. In DNA, the CDR3 is TGTGCCAGCTCATCATCACTAGCGGGAGCAGCAGATACGCAGTATTTT. It is translated as CASSSSLAGAADTQYF.

This chain joins TRBV4-1 and TRBJ1-4; 12 bases match TRBD1. The CDR3 length is 16 residues. Per the germline V gene, CDR1 is MGHRA and CDR2 is YSYEKL. With 2 bases clipped from V and 7 bases from J, the junction kept 5 bases outside the gene matches. The CDR3 sequence: CASSQKPGQGAEKLFF. CDR3 nucleotides: TGCGCCAGCAGCCAAAAACCGGGACAGGGGGCTGAAAAACTGTTTTTT.

The J gene is TRBJ1-6, the V gene TRBV2, with 9 bases lining up with TRBD1. The CDR3 has 16 residues. Germline V gene lookup returns CDR1 SNHLY and CDR2 FYNNEI. The J segment lost 4 bases and the V segment lost 1 base, leaving 2 bases of the junction unmatched. Written as DNA, the CDR3 is TGTGCCAGCAGTGAAGGAGGGACAGGGTATAATTCACCCCTCCACTTT. It translates to CASSEGGTGYNSPLHF.

The CDR3 DNA follows: TGTGCCAGCTCACCACCGGGAGGGATCGCAGATACGCAGTATTTT. This codes for CASSPPGGIADTQYF. The rearrangement joins TRBV18 to TRBJ2-3; TRBD2 aligns across 7 bases. This CDR3 contains 15 residues. V shed 0 bases, J shed 4 bases, and the junction held 4 bases outside the gene matches. Germline CDR1 reads KGHSH; CDR2 reads LQKENI.

CDR3 DNA sequence: TGTGCCAGCGGGGGCGGCCTTTACTATGGCTACACCTTC. Its protein is CASGGGLYYGYTF. This chain joins TRBV28 and TRBJ1-2; weak D call: TRBD1 (6 bases). The CDR3 runs 13 residues. Germline CDR1 MDHEN, CDR2 SYDVKM. V dropped 8 bases and J dropped 3 bases, with 13 bases sitting between them.

The chain couples TRBV30 to TRBJ2-2, with 9 nucleotides matching TRBD2. Germline CDR1 and CDR2: GTSNPN and SVGIG (reference sequence). The CDR3 extends over 14 amino acids. V shed 4 bases, J shed 6 bases, and the junction held 6 bases outside the gene matches. The CDR3 coding sequence is TGTGCCTGGAAGATTAGCGGGAGCGCCGGGGAGCTGTTTTTT. Amino acids: CAWKISGSAGELFF.

The chain employs TRBV11-1 and TRBJ2-3; 10 nucleotides match TRBD1. With 6 bases clipped from V and 5 bases from J, the junction kept 5 bases outside the gene matches. Germline CDR1 SGHAT, CDR2 FQDESV (reference sequence). The CDR3 consists of 14 residues. In DNA form, the CDR3 reads TGTGCCAGCAGTTTCGACAGGGGGCAAGATACGCAGTATTTT. Protein sequence: CASSFDRGQDTQYF.

V and J are TRBV27 and TRBJ1-5, with TRBD1 identical over 11 bases. Germline V gene sequence: CDR1 MNHEY, CDR2 SMNVEV (reference sequence). The CDR3 is made up of 16 amino acids. The trim removed 5 bases at V and 1 base at J, leaving 4 bases unmatched. The CDR3 DNA follows: TGTGCCAGCAGTCCAGGACAGGGGGCGAGCAATCAGCCCCAGCATTTT. Translation gives CASSPGQGASNQPQHF.

The V and J genes are TRBV30 and TRBJ2-5; unclear D gene. V gave up 2 bases and J gave up 5 bases, with 9 bases separating them. This CDR3 comprises 12 residues. Germline V gene lookup returns CDR1 GTSNPN and CDR2 SVGIG (reference sequence). The CDR3 sequence: CAWSPTSETQYF. The CDR3 region has the DNA TGTGCCTGGAGTCCGACTTCTGAGACCCAGTACTTC. Looking up the rest from reference TRBV30 and TRBJ2-5 gives the full variable domain: SQTIHQWPATLVQPVGSPLSLECTVEGTSNPNLYWYRQAAGRGLQLLFYSVGIGQISSEVPQNLSASRPQDRQFILSSKKLLLSDSGFYLCAWSPTSETQYFGPGTRLLVL.

V and J are TRBV6-2 or TRBV6-3 and TRBJ2-7; D call uncertain. Between the trimmed V and J ends, which lost 0 bases and 7 bases, there was a span of 7 bases. The V gene's germline CDR1 is MNHEY and CDR2 SVGEGT. The CDR3 sequence is 12 residues long. The DNA of the CDR3 is TGTGCCAGCAGTTACTCCGTCGGTGAGCAGTACTTC. This sequence encodes CASSYSVGEQYF.

The chain recombines TRBV5-1 with TRBJ2-5; TRBD2 matches at 7 bases. There are 15 residues in the CDR3. Germline-derived CDR1 and CDR2 are SGHRS and YFSETQ. The V gene end was trimmed by 4 bases and the J gene end by 1 base; junction bases not matched to a gene: 7. In nucleotides, the CDR3 is TGCGCCAGCAGCCTGTCTAGCGGAAGCCAAGAGACCCAGTACTTC. Translating gives CASSLSSGSQETQYF.

This rearrangement joins TRBV7-9 to TRBJ1-2; D perhaps matches TRBD1 (5 bases). V lost 5 bases and J lost 3, with 10 bases in between. Germline assignment: CDR1 SEHNR and CDR2 FQNEAQ (reference sequence). CDR3 length: 13 amino acids. CDR3 protein: CASSPRRDYGYTF. The DNA for the CDR3 is TGTGCCAGCAGCCCCCGCAGGGACTATGGCTACACCTTC.

V gene TRBV3-1 (or the pseudogene TRBV3-2) combines with J gene TRBJ1-2; 7 positions agree with TRBD1. Germline CDR1 reads LGHDT; CDR2 reads YNNKEL (reference sequence). With V trimmed by 0 bases and J by 4 bases, 11 bases remained unmatched. The CDR3 runs to 17 residues. CDR3 nucleotide sequence: TGTGCCAGCAGCCAAGATTTCTTGACAGGGTTGGCCTATGGCTACACCTTC. Translated: CASSQDFLTGLAYGYTF.

J is TRBJ2-3 and V is TRBV30, with TRBD2 identical over 8 bases. CDR3 length: 14 amino acids. V was pared by 1 base and J by 5 bases, with 5 bases of the junction left unmatched. CDR1 is GTSNPN, CDR2 SVGIG, per germline (reference sequence). The CDR3 nucleotides are TGTGCCTGGAGTGAGGGACTAGGGGAAGATACGCAGTATTTT. Protein product: CAWSEGLGEDTQYF.

As concerns this clone: One end of the junction varies from germline; a read error may be responsible. The V gene is TRBV30, the J gene TRBJ1-3; D is unresolved. The germline V gene has CDR1 GTSNPN and CDR2 SVGIG (reference sequence). This CDR3 comprises 12 residues. The CDR3 is CACRGSGNTVYF. CDR3 bases: TGTGCCTGCCGGGGTTCTGGAAACACCGTATATTTT.

The V gene is TRBV6-5, the J gene TRBJ2-1, with 13 bases aligning to TRBD2. CDR3 length: 15 residues. Germline assignment: CDR1 MNHEY and CDR2 SVGAGI. The V gene end was trimmed by 2 bases and the J gene end by 7 bases; junction bases not matched to a gene: 2. The CDR3 nucleotides read TGTGCCAGCAGTTACCCGGGACTAGCGGGAAATGAGCAGTTCTTC. Protein sequence: CASSYPGLAGNEQFF.

This clone appeared once. V usage is TRBV12-3 or TRBV12-4 and J usage is TRBJ1-2; perhaps TRBD1 as D (6 bases). The CDR3 has 13 residues. The V end was cut by 4 bases, the J end by 8 bases, with 14 bases between. Here the CDR3 DNA reads TGTGCCAGCAGTTCCGGCAGGGGAGACGGCTACACCTTC. This encodes CASSSGRGDGYTF.

The chain joins TRBV30 to TRBJ1-4; D is possibly TRBD1 (5 bases). Trimming pared 3 bases from V and 8 bases from J, leaving 13 bases between. Germline V lookup: CDR1 GTSNPN, CDR2 SVGIG (reference sequence). The CDR3 has 13 residues. CDR3 coding DNA: TGTGCCTGGAGCGGGTCGGGGGGAGAAAAACTGTTTTTT. Protein sequence: CAWSGSGGEKLFF.